Listed here are 29 T cell receptor beta chains from one sample, sequenced in a study of shared clonotypes between healthy human individuals. Using immunoSEQ multiplex PCR, the repertoire was profiled, and TCRdb retains in-frame clones only, with some absent. The sample holds some 980,000 clones, over 75% seen once. Source material: memory CD4+ T cells sorted from blood. Subset indicated: CD45RA-negative fraction. The source is a man between 18 and 35 years old in good health.

This chain joins TRBV14 and TRBJ2-2, with 9 positions matching TRBD1. Looked up from germline, CDR1 is SGHDN and CDR2 is FVKESK. The ends lost 5 bases at V and 4 bases at J; junction bases unmatched: 2. The CDR3 is made up of 14 amino acids. The chain's CDR3 is CASSTGGSTGELFF. The CDR3 DNA is TGTGCCAGCAGCACAGGGGGCAGCACCGGGGAGCTGTTTTTT.

This sequence joins TRBV7-2 and TRBJ2-1; 9 nucleotides align to TRBD2. The trim removed 8 bases at V and 1 base at J, leaving 12 bases unmatched. CDR1 is SGHTA, CDR2 FQGNSA, per germline. This CDR3 contains 17 residues. CDR3 loop: CASDPIELAGSYNEQFF. The CDR3 bases are TGTGCCAGCGATCCAATCGAGCTAGCGGGATCCTACAATGAGCAGTTCTTC.

The chain uses TRBV4-1 and TRBJ1-4; the D gene is possibly TRBD1 (5 bases). Between the trimmed V and J ends, which lost 4 bases and 5 bases, there was a span of 11 bases. There are 14 residues in the CDR3. Germline CDR1 MGHRA, CDR2 YSYEKL. CDR3 DNA: TGCGCCAGCAGCCGGGACCCCGGGAATGAAAAACTGTTTTTT. As protein: CASSRDPGNEKLFF.

A single count supports this clone. Likely a read error: the CDR3 ends without its conserved phenylalanine or tryptophan. The V and J genes are TRBV19 and TRBJ2-4; D ambiguous. Germline V gives CDR1 LNHDA, CDR2 SQIVND (reference sequence). V was clipped by 4 bases and J by 1 base, with 5 bases between them. The CDR3 length is 13 residues. The CDR3 loop is CASSTEAKNIQYL. DNA of the CDR3: TGTGCCAGTAGTACGGAGGCCAAAAACATTCAGTACCTC.

The CDR3 protein is CASSFRARGYLTGELFF. In DNA, the CDR3 is TGTGCCAGCAGCTTCAGAGCTAGAGGCTATCTGACCGGGGAGCTGTTTTTT. The gene calls are TRBV5-4 and TRBJ2-2; no definite D call. This CDR3 has 17 residues. Germline lookup yields CDR1 SGHNT and CDR2 YYREEE (reference sequence). V gave up 2 bases and J gave up 5 bases, with 19 bases separating them. Together with reference TRBV5-4 and TRBJ2-2, the CDR3 gives the full variable domain: ETGVTQSPTHLIKTRGQQVTLRCSSQSGHNTVSWYQQALGQGPQFIFQYYREEENGRGNFPPRFSGLQFPNYSSELNVNALELDDSALYLCASSFRARGYLTGELFFGEGSRLTVL.

This clone was recorded a few times. The chain carries TRBV30 and TRBJ2-3; 9 positions agree with TRBD2. The J segment lost 3 bases and the V segment lost 7 bases, leaving 8 bases of the junction unmatched. Germline V gene lookup returns CDR1 GTSNPN and CDR2 SVGIG (reference sequence). The CDR3 is 14 residues long. The CDR3 DNA sequence: TGTGCCTCTCTCGGAGCGGGGGGAACAGATACGCAGTATTTT. Translated, it gives CASLGAGGTDTQYF.

Points on this clone: This sample also contains other DNA sequences that code for the same CDR3. The chain recombines TRBV28 with TRBJ2-1, with D unclear. The V gene lost 2 bases and the J gene lost 7 bases, with 3 bases spanning the gap. The CDR3 has 11 residues. The V gene's germline CDR1 is MDHEN and CDR2 SYDVKM. As DNA, the CDR3 is TGTGCCAGCAGTTTAAGTAATGAGCAGTTCTTC. This codes for CASSLSNEQFF.

This clone appeared a few times. The chain joins TRBV4-1 to TRBJ1-6; possibly TRBD1 for D (6 bases). Trimming cost V 2 bases and J 9 bases, with 11 bases left between them. The CDR3 consists of 14 residues. In germline, CDR1 is MGHRA, CDR2 YSYEKL. The CDR3 DNA reads TGCGCCAGCAGCCAAACAGGGAATTCTTCACCCCTCCACTTT. The encoded protein is CASSQTGNSSPLHF.

The rearrangement links TRBV25-1 to TRBJ2-7, with D unclear. V lost 0 bases and J lost 4, with 10 bases in between. The CDR3 spans 14 residues. Germline CDR1 and CDR2: MGHDK and SYGVNS. As DNA, the CDR3 is TGTGCCAGCAGTGAATATACGGCCCCTTACGAGCAGTACTTC. The encoded protein is CASSEYTAPYEQYF.

The chain combines TRBV20-1 with TRBJ2-7, with 8 bases that match TRBD1. CDR1 and CDR2 (germline): DFQATT, SNEGSKA (reference sequence). The CDR3 has 11 residues. V was clipped by 3 bases and J by 12 bases; unmatched bases: 7. The DNA of the CDR3 is TGCAGTGCTAGGGGCCAAGGACAGGGGTACTTC. This codes for CSARGQGQGYF.

This chain joins TRBV5-1 and TRBJ2-7; TRBD1 matches at 8 bases. CDR1 and CDR2 (germline): SGHRS, YFSETQ. V gave up 4 bases and J gave up 6 bases; unmatched junction bases: 9. The CDR3 is 14 residues long. CDR3 DNA: TGCGCCAGCAGCGACGGGACAGGTGTCGGCGAGCAGTACTTC. Protein product: CASSDGTGVGEQYF.

The sample holds one count of this clone. The chain uses TRBV27 and TRBJ2-1, with D tentatively TRBD1 (6 bases). The CDR3 sequence is 15 residues long. Trimming shortened V by 5 bases and J by 7 bases, and 18 bases separated the two germline ends. From germline, CDR1 is MNHEY and CDR2 SMNVEV (reference sequence). CDR3 DNA sequence: TGTGCCAGCAGTCCTAGACAGGTCCTCCGGAATGAGCAGTTCTTC. This translates into CASSPRQVLRNEQFF.

The chain combines TRBV6-1 with TRBJ2-7; D gene unclear. The length of the CDR3 is 13 residues. Trimming stripped 0 bases from V and 6 bases from J, with 9 bases between. Germline V CDR1 and CDR2: MNHNS, SASEGT. This CDR3 is CASSEAPGFEQYF. In DNA form, the CDR3 reads TGTGCCAGCAGTGAAGCACCGGGTTTCGAGCAGTACTTC.

Notes on this clone: This specimen includes other DNA sequences encoding the same CDR3. The chain couples TRBV5-1 to TRBJ2-1; D gene ambiguous. The CDR3 contains 15 residues. Per the germline V gene, CDR1 is SGHRS and CDR2 is YFSETQ. Trimming took off 4 bases at V and 0 bases at J, with 11 bases between the two ends. CDR3 DNA sequence: TGCGCCAGCAGCCCGACTCCTAGCTCCTACAATGAGCAGTTCTTC. Translating it yields CASSPTPSSYNEQFF. Full variable domain (outside the CDR3, taken from reference TRBV5-1 and TRBJ2-1): KAGVTQTPRYLIKTRGQQVTLSCSPISGHRSVSWYQQTPGQGLQFLFEYFSETQRNKGNFPGRFSGRQFSNSRSEMNVSTLELGDSALYLCASSPTPSSYNEQFFGPGTRLTVL.

This chain links TRBV6-1 with TRBJ1-2; the D gene is possibly TRBD1 (5 bases). With 0 bases removed from V and 0 bases from J, the gap between germline ends came to 11 bases. Per germline, CDR1 MNHNS and CDR2 SASEGT. This CDR3 has 16 residues. CDR3 loop: CASSEAGGSANYGYTF. The CDR3 DNA reads TGTGCCAGCAGTGAAGCGGGGGGGAGTGCTAACTATGGCTACACCTTC.

This clone was recorded a few times. As DNA, the CDR3 is TGTGCCAGTAGTATAGAAGGGACACTTACCTACGAGCAGTACTTC. Its translation: CASSIEGTLTYEQYF. The chain carries TRBV19 and TRBJ2-7, with a tentative D call TRBD1 (6 bases). This CDR3 is built from 15 residues. CDR1 is LNHDA, CDR2 SQIVND, per germline (reference sequence). V dropped 0 bases and J dropped 2 bases, with 11 bases sitting between them. The whole variable domain, remainder taken from reference TRBV19 and TRBJ2-7, is DGGITQSPKYLFRKEGQNVTLSCEQNLNHDAMYWYRQDPGQGLRLIYYSQIVNDFQKGDIAEGYSVSREKKESFPLTVTSAQKNPTAFYLCASSIEGTLTYEQYFGPGTRLTVT.

This clone was counted once. The J gene is TRBJ1-5, the V gene TRBV19; TRBD1 might be the D (5 bases). V was trimmed by 2 bases and J by 1 base, leaving 12 bases between them. The germline CDR1 and CDR2 sequences are LNHDA and SQIVND (reference sequence). CDR3 size: 16 residues. The CDR3 is CASSISQGGSNQPQHF. The DNA of the CDR3 is TGTGCCAGTAGTATAAGTCAGGGCGGGAGCAATCAGCCCCAGCATTTT.

In its sample, this clone was seen many times. The rearrangement links TRBV6-6 to TRBJ1-1, with TRBD1 matching over 8 bases. The CDR3 loop spans 16 amino acids. Looked up from germline, CDR1 is MNHNY and CDR2 is SVGAGI (reference sequence). Losses at the gene ends were 6 bases for V and 0 bases for J; bases not matched to a gene: 9. The CDR3 region is CASSPRGPLMNTEAFF. The CDR3, as DNA: TGTGCCAGCAGCCCCAGGGGGCCTTTGATGAACACTGAAGCTTTCTTT.

The chain has TRBV29-1 and TRBJ1-5; D is unclear. Trimming shortened V by 4 bases and J by 6 bases, and 13 bases separated the two germline ends. This CDR3 spans 13 amino acids. Germline assignment: CDR1 SQVTM and CDR2 ANQGSEA. CDR3 nucleotides: TGCAGCGTTGCACAGTCGGAAAGTCAGCCCCAGCATTTT. It specifies CSVAQSESQPQHF.

This chain uses TRBV5-1 with TRBJ2-1; D is unresolved. This CDR3 spans 11 amino acids. CDR1 SGHRS and CDR2 YFSETQ come from the germline V gene. V was trimmed by 0 bases and J by 10 bases, leaving 5 bases between them. The CDR3 spells CASSLGREQFF. CDR3 in DNA: TGCGCCAGCAGCTTGGGGCGGGAGCAGTTCTTC.

This clone was counted only a few times. The CDR3 bases are TGCGCCAGCAGCCGGGGGCAGGGCGGCGAGCAGTACTTC. Translating it yields CASSRGQGGEQYF. The chain links TRBV5-1 to TRBJ2-7; the D gene could be TRBD1 or TRBD2 (6 bases each). The germline gives CDR1 SGHRS, CDR2 YFSETQ. The CDR3 runs to 13 residues. Trimming removed 4 bases from V and 6 bases from J, with 14 bases in between.

The table lists this clone with a few counts. This chain connects TRBV19 to TRBJ1-1, with D perhaps TRBD1 (6 bases). V dropped 7 bases and J dropped 4 bases, with 10 bases sitting between them. There are 12 residues in the CDR3. The germline CDR1 and CDR2 sequences are LNHDA and SQIVND (reference sequence). CDR3 region: CASTSQGTEAFF. Written as DNA, the CDR3 is TGTGCCAGTACTTCACAGGGCACTGAAGCTTTCTTT.

J is TRBJ2-1 and V is TRBV5-1, with D possibly TRBD2 on 6 matching bases. There are 15 residues in the CDR3. The V end was cut by 0 bases, the J end by 5 bases, with 12 bases between. Germline CDR1 is SGHRS and CDR2 is YFSETQ. The CDR3 sequence is CASSLGSGPNNEQFF. In nucleotides, the CDR3 is TGCGCCAGCAGCTTGGGAAGCGGGCCCAACAATGAGCAGTTCTTC.

Remarks on this clone: The sample carries other DNA sequences with the same CDR3. V and J are TRBV28 and TRBJ1-2, with D unresolved. The germline V gene encodes CDR1 MDHEN and CDR2 SYDVKM. The CDR3 covers 12 residues. Trimming left V 4 bases short and J 5 bases short, with 8 bases between. The CDR3 nucleotides read TGTGCCAGCAGTTCTCCGGGATATGGCTACACCTTC. It codes for CASSSPGYGYTF.

This sequence joins TRBV29-1 and TRBJ2-3, with a weak D call TRBD2 (5 bases). This CDR3 comprises 15 residues. The V end was cut by 7 bases, the J end by 2 bases, with 19 bases between. Germline CDR1 is SQVTM and CDR2 is ANQGSEA. As DNA, the CDR3 is TGCAGCGCCCAGGACTCCACCGGTAACACAGATACGCAGTATTTT. Translating it yields CSAQDSTGNTDTQYF.

The chain recombines TRBV4-3 with TRBJ2-2; 8 nucleotides line up with TRBD1. The trim removed 6 bases at V and 3 bases at J, leaving 3 bases unmatched. Germline V gene sequence: CDR1 LGHNA, CDR2 YSLEER. There are 14 residues in the CDR3. The CDR3 spells CASSTRGHTGELFF. The CDR3 bases are TGCGCCAGCAGTACCAGGGGGCACACCGGGGAGCTGTTTTTT.

The CDR3 coding sequence is TGTGCCAGCAGCTTAGCGCCCCTTTTGGGTTCCCCCTACGAGCAGTACTTC. This gives the protein CASSLAPLLGSPYEQYF. The chain uses TRBV13 and TRBJ2-7; the D is unclear. V was cut by 1 base and J by 2 bases, with 18 bases left in between. In germline, CDR1 is PRHDT, CDR2 FYEKMQ (reference sequence). This CDR3 is 17 amino acids long.

This clone was observed a handful of times. The J gene is TRBJ1-1, the V gene TRBV19; possibly TRBD1 for D (5 bases). V lost 2 bases to trimming and J lost 2 bases, with 9 bases between them. CDR1 LNHDA and CDR2 SQIVND come from the germline V gene (reference sequence). The CDR3 is 14 amino acids. The CDR3 loop reads CASSISTANTEAFF. The DNA for the CDR3 is TGTGCCAGTAGTATATCGACAGCAAACACTGAAGCTTTCTTT.

This clone was picked up one time. DNA for the CDR3: TGTGCCAGCAGTTTAGGTCTAGCGGGGGGCCTACGGTACGAGCAGTACTTC. Its protein is CASSLGLAGGLRYEQYF. The chain carries TRBV28 and TRBJ2-7; 11 bases align to TRBD2. V shed 2 bases and J 4 bases; nucleotides not matched to a gene: 10. From germline, CDR1 is MDHEN and CDR2 SYDVKM. The CDR3 sequence is 17 residues long.